This T cell receptor beta chain came from a study of a mutant IDH1 vaccine in newly diagnosed glioma (TCRdb year 2021). For the wider study: Patients received eight vaccinations in weeks 1, 3, 5, 7, 11, 15, 19 and 23, corresponding to visits V03 through V10. Vaccination was initiated 4-6 weeks after radiotherapy alone, or concurrently with temozolomide cycles in the chemotherapy-containing groups. Of the 25 to 40 patients who were treated, 62.5% were male and roughly 38% were female, and the mean age was around 41 years. Prior to enrollment, patients had been given standard therapy consisting of radiotherapy alone, temozolomide alone, or radiochemotherapy with temozolomide, with the combination given to most patients. Peripheral blood samples were drawn at six visits, namely V03 (baseline), V05, V07, V10, V12 and V13. For exploratory analyses, longitudinal TCRB deep sequencing was carried out in about 26 treated patients wherever samples were available.

The time point label on this specimen signifies: week 23, last vaccination. A 20-mer mutant IDH1 peptide at 300 micrograms in Montanide made up each vaccine dose, which was injected subcutaneously together with topical imiquimod. Donors had newly diagnosed WHO grade 3 or 4 IDH1-mutant astrocytomas with loss of nuclear ATRX. The samples were drawn from NOA16, a multicentre, single-arm, open-label phase I trial in Germany that tested a mutant IDH1 peptide vaccine in humans for the first time. Genomic DNA for TCRB sequencing was extracted from EDTA blood using the DNeasy Blood and Tissue Kit. The method was the immunoSEQ multiplex PCR assay. Rearranged TCR beta chain sequences were amplified using the hsTCRB Kit according to the manufacturer's protocol. TCRB libraries were sequenced on an Illumina MiSeq. Regarding the original processing steps: Demultiplexing, trimming and gene mapping were performed with the kit vendor's proprietary platform. Held by TCRdb, this immuneACCESS table contains in-frame sequences only and omits some clones. Under half of the omission traces to an unresolved V gene where checked; the cause of the rest is unknown. Clonal size and the V and J genes are those of that table, whereas D and trimming came from the DNA. The sample has 35,000 to 50,000 clones on record, under 95% of them singletons. The top ten clonotypes cover approximately 4.1% of the sample.

Concerning this clone itself: Its target antigen remains unknown. One base away there is no much larger clone; base qualities are not given.

Between the V and J ends, shortened by 5 bases and 9 bases respectively, the junction contains 13 bases. The CDR3 has 12 amino acids, counting the end cysteine and phenylalanine. This entry keeps only the CDR3 DNA: 36 bases, framed from base 1. Per the germline V gene (reference sequence), LNHNV is the CDR1 and YYDKDF is the CDR2. The paper as a whole reports these results and caveats: Across multiple MHC alleles, vaccine-induced immune responses were seen in roughly 93% of patients. No apparent relationship was observed between pseudoprogression and alterations in the top peripheral T cell clonotypes detected by TCRB sequencing. Availability determined which PBMC samples were chosen for TCRB deep sequencing. It was noted by the authors that analyses of patient blood samples could not be reproduced owing to sample limitations.

The TCR was taken from a man aged 50 to 60 with glioma. The rearranged segments are TRBV15 and TRBJ1-2; confidence is insufficient to name the D gene. This specimen was PBMCs, taken from a glioma patient whose treatment included an IDH1 peptide vaccine. The bases are TGTGCCACCAGCGGACGGCCCCCACGCTACACCTTC. This yields the protein CATSGRPPRYTF.